The clone carrying this TCR beta chain was counted only a few times. Its antigen is unidentified. This sample is drawn from a study of beta chain features in type 1 diabetes. Across the whole study: Examined across all samples were almost 110 million sorted cells.

V lost 5 bases, J lost 0 bases, and 8 bases stayed unmatched. This CDR3 is 16 amino acids long. The germline V gene has CDR1 LGHNA and CDR2 YSLEER. Whole-study results and caveats: PCR may have favored shorter templates equally in patients and controls. In the patient group, naive, central memory and Treg TCRB repertoires seemed more alike than in the healthy donor group.

The isolated RNA, all of it, was reverse transcribed, so expressed TCRB transcripts were what got sequenced. Sequencing was performed with immunoSEQ multiplex PCR; in TCRdb, only in-frame clones are kept and a portion is missing. The data contain 330,000 or so clones, 20% of them singletons. The specimen sequenced was naive CD4+ T cells from blood. The genes are TRBV4-3 and TRBJ1-1; TRBD1 aligns across 8 bases. The sequence was obtained from a woman between 18 and 30 years old in good health. DNA for the CDR3: TGCGCCAGCAGCAGAGGGGTACAGGGGGTGAACACTGAAGCTTTCTTT. Amino acids: CASSRGVQGVNTEAFF.